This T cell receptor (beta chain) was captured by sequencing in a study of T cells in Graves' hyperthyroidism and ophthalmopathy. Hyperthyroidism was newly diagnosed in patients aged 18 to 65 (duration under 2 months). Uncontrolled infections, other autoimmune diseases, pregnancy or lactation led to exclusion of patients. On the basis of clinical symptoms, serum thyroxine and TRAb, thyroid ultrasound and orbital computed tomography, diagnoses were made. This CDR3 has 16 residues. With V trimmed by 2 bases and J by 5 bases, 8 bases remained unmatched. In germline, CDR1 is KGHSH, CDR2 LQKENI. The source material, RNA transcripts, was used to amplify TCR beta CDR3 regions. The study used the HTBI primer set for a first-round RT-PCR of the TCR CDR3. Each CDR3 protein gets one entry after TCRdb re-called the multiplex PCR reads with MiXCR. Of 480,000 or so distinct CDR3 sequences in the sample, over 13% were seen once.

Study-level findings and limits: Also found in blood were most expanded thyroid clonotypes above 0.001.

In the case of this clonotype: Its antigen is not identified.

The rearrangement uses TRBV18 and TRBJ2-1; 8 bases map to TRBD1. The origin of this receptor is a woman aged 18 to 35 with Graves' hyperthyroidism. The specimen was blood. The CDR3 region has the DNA TGTGCCAGCTCACCAGTTCCGACAGGGGATAACAATGAGCAGTTCTTC. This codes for CASSPVPTGDNNEQFF.